This T cell receptor beta chain derives from a study of CD8+ T cells in alopecia areata listed by TCRdb under 2018. Turning to the overall study: To study T cell clonal expansion in alopecia areata, the researchers applied high-throughput TCRbeta sequencing to both the C3H/HeJ mouse model and human patients. Human TCRbeta sequencing covered scalp tissue and sorted CD4+ and CD8+ peripheral blood T cells from patchy and totalis/universalis alopecia areata patients and healthy controls. Scalp clonality was compared among normal scalp (n=4), patchy alopecia areata scalp (n=8), and alopecia totalis/universalis scalp (n=8). RNA was extracted with the PAXgene miRNA kit for fixed scalp, the miRNeasy kit for PBMCs, and the RNeasy kit for mouse skin. immunoSEQ multiplex PCR using 35 Vbeta forward primers and 13 Jbeta reverse primers was used to amplify TCRbeta CDR3 regions. Study-wide conclusions, independent of this receptor: Shared TCR sequences between patients were less evident than in mice, which may be partly attributable to HLA diversity in the patient population. Scalp TCR repertoire analysis is complicated because resident alphabeta T cells in normal human skin are also sequenced, whereas mouse skin is dominated by gammadelta T cells. Higher clonality and more expanded CD8+ clones were observed in lesional scalp than in normal scalp, particularly in alopecia totalis/universalis, a finding suggestive of antigenic drive.

To prepare the library, the immunoSEQ multiplex PCR assay was applied. RNA was extracted from all samples and reverse transcribed into cDNA as template for TCR sequencing. First-strand cDNA was synthesized using SuperScript III with a 2:1 mix of oligo-dT and random hexamers. A synthetic immune receptor repertoire was used to assess amplification bias, and residual bias was removed computationally. On the study's bioinformatics: Raw reads were preprocessed to remove errors, and CDR3 was defined according to IMGT conventions as the region from the conserved cysteine to phenylalanine. Clonality was computed as 1 minus the Shannon entropy, with the entropy normalized by log2 of the number of productive unique TCRs. CD4 or CD8 identity of scalp clones was inferred by cross-referencing scalp TCRbeta sequences with sorted blood CD4 and CD8 repertoires. The source is immuneACCESS, and TCRdb retained only in-frame sequences with V and J called. Part of the clones is not carried over; for the studies checked, unresolved V genes explain less than half of this, and the remainder is unexplained. Clone size and V and J calls were adopted from that table, with D and trimming inferred from the DNA. Across this sample there are 110,000 to 150,000 clones, with less than 75% seen only once. The leading ten clones occupy 35% to 45% of the sample.

PBMCs were isolated by density centrifugation and stained for CD3, CD4 and CD8, after which CD4+ and CD8+ T cells were sorted on a FACSAria. Unaffected controls provided scalp biopsies and blood samples. From its cysteine to its phenylalanine, the CDR3 spans 14 amino acids. CDR3 DNA is the only sequence kept; it has 42 bases, read in frame from the first base. Germline trimming amounts to 6 bases on V and 2 bases on J, with 2 as the count of junction bases outside the gene matches. CDR1 MDHEN and CDR2 SYDVKM are derived from the germline V gene. On this clone itself: This clone's antigen is unknown. No much larger clone exists at a distance of one base, and base qualities are not known.

The specimen sequenced was CD8+ T cells sorted from blood. The sequence derives from a human donor in good health. The chain uses TRBV28 and TRBJ2-1; TRBD2 matches 9 bases in the middle. The CDR3 region: CASSRLAAYNEQFF. The nucleotide sequence reads as follows: TGTGCCAGCAGCCGACTAGCGGCCTACAATGAGCAGTTCTTC.